Following are 14 T cell receptor beta chains from one sample sequenced in a study of blood T cell repertoires in COVID-19. The protocol was immunoSEQ multiplex PCR, while the TCRdb copy is restricted to in-frame clones and leaves out a portion. The sample lists under 300,000 clones, approximately 82% occurring once. The sequencing input was peripheral blood. These receptor sequences come from a woman aged 18-35 years with acute or convalescent COVID-19.

This clone appeared once. This chain links TRBV3-1 (or the pseudogene TRBV3-2) with TRBJ2-3; D remains unclear. Trimming pared 5 bases from V and 2 bases from J, leaving 11 bases between. This CDR3 is 14 amino acids long. Germline CDR1 LGHDT, CDR2 YNNKEL (reference sequence). This CDR3 reads CASSEGLFTDTQYF. The CDR3 DNA sequence: TGTGCCAGCAGCGAAGGGCTGTTCACAGATACGCAGTATTTT.

This clone was seen a handful of times. V usage is TRBV7-2 and J usage is TRBJ1-2; the D gene is possibly TRBD1 (6 bases). From germline, CDR1 is SGHTA and CDR2 FQGNSA. Trimming removed 5 bases at V and 7 bases at J, with 14 bases between. This CDR3 region has 13 residues. The CDR3 loop is CASSQTGLAGYTF. The CDR3 DNA reads as TGTGCCAGCAGCCAGACAGGCCTCGCTGGCTACACCTTC.

The rearrangement links TRBV4-3 to TRBJ1-2; weak D call: TRBD1 (6 bases). The CDR3 contains 16 residues. Germline CDR1 reads LGHNA; CDR2 reads YSLEER. V lost 0 bases and J 2 bases, leaving 13 bases between the germline ends. CDR3 sequence (DNA): TGCGCCAGCAGCCAAGATGGCATGGGGGCGAACTATGGCTACACCTTC. Protein: CASSQDGMGANYGYTF.

The V gene is TRBV2, the J gene TRBJ1-1; no clear D gene. V lost 8 bases, J lost 0 bases, and 13 bases lay in between. CDR1 SNHLY and CDR2 FYNNEI come from the germline V gene. The CDR3 runs 14 residues. CDR3 nucleotides: TGTGCCAGCTCGCATGCCTATATGAACACTGAAGCTTTCTTT. Translated, it gives CASSHAYMNTEAFF.

The chain combines TRBV28 with TRBJ1-1; TRBD1 matches 8 bases. This CDR3 spans 15 amino acids. V dropped 6 bases and J dropped 4; count of bases not matched to a gene: 10. Germline CDR1 reads MDHEN; CDR2 reads SYDVKM. CDR3 region: CASSEIGQGLTEAFF. For the CDR3, the DNA is TGTGCCAGCAGCGAAATCGGACAGGGCCTCACTGAAGCTTTCTTT.

J is TRBJ2-1 and V is TRBV7-2, with TRBD2 identical over 7 bases. The CDR3 extends over 18 amino acids. Per the germline V gene, CDR1 is SGHTA and CDR2 is FQGNSA. J lost 7 bases, V lost 1 base, and 16 bases had no gene match. Here the CDR3 reads CASSLEAGGRADLNEQFF. CDR3 nucleotide sequence: TGTGCCAGCAGCTTAGAGGCCGGTGGGAGGGCCGACCTGAATGAGCAGTTCTTC.

As for this clone: The sample carries other DNA sequences with the same CDR3. The rearrangement joins TRBV18 to TRBJ2-2; TRBD1 matches 7 bases. V gave up 1 base and J gave up 4 bases; unmatched junction bases: 9. Germline V gene data show CDR1 as KGHSH and CDR2 as LQKENI. The CDR3 runs to 17 residues. This CDR3 is CASSPLRSGGVTGELFF. CDR3 coding DNA: TGTGCCAGCTCACCACTCAGATCAGGGGGAGTCACCGGGGAGCTGTTTTTT.

This chain uses TRBV6-5 with TRBJ1-5; D might be TRBD1 (6 bases). The ends were cut back, 7 bases at V and 0 bases at J, with 13 bases in the middle. CDR3 size: 15 residues. Germline V gene lookup returns CDR1 MNHEY and CDR2 SVGAGI. The CDR3 reads CASTWTADSNQPQHF. Here the CDR3 DNA reads TGTGCCAGCACTTGGACAGCCGATAGCAATCAGCCCCAGCATTTT.

This chain connects TRBV19 to TRBJ1-5; maybe TRBD1 (5 bases). The CDR3 contains 18 residues. Germline V lookup: CDR1 LNHDA, CDR2 SQIVND (reference sequence). V gave up 3 bases and J gave up 0 bases, with 18 bases separating them. The CDR3, as DNA: TGTGCCAGTAGTATCGTCCCTGACAGAGTAACTAGCAATCAGCCCCAGCATTTT. Translation: CASSIVPDRVTSNQPQHF.

The rearrangement joins TRBV30 to TRBJ1-6, with a weak D call TRBD1 (6 bases). V lost 4 bases to trimming and J lost 7 bases, with 17 bases between them. The CDR3 contains 15 residues. Germline lookup yields CDR1 GTSNPN and CDR2 SVGIG (reference sequence). The CDR3 here is CAWTPRDMRNSPLHF. The CDR3 DNA is TGTGCCTGGACCCCAAGGGACATGCGGAATTCACCCCTCCACTTT.

V usage is TRBV10-1 and J usage is TRBJ1-1; D gene ambiguous. The V gene lost 0 bases and the J gene lost 1 base, with 6 bases spanning the gap. Germline V gene lookup returns CDR1 WNHNN and CDR2 SYGVQD (reference sequence). This CDR3 comprises 14 residues. CDR3: CASSESSGNTEAFF. CDR3 DNA: TGCGCCAGCAGTGAGTCGTCGGGGAACACTGAAGCTTTCTTT.

This clone was observed a single time. The chain carries TRBV12-3 or TRBV12-4 and TRBJ1-1; D gene unclear. The CDR3 consists of 13 residues. Trimming shortened V by 6 bases and J by 5 bases, and 13 bases separated the two germline ends. The CDR3 DNA reads TGTGCCAGCAGCCTACTCGTCAGGACTGAAGCTTTCTTT. It specifies CASSLLVRTEAFF.

The V gene is TRBV18, the J gene TRBJ2-5, with D perhaps TRBD2 (5 bases). The V end lost 2 bases, the J end lost 7 bases, and 8 bases lay between the germline ends. Germline loops: CDR1 KGHSH, CDR2 LQKENI. This CDR3 has 12 amino acids. CDR3 in DNA: TGTGCCAGCTCACCATTTGAGGGGACCCAGTACTTC. It codes for CASSPFEGTQYF.

The rearrangement joins TRBV5-4 to TRBJ1-6; D is perhaps TRBD1 (5 bases). The germline CDR1 and CDR2 sequences are SGHNT and YYREEE (reference sequence). Trimming cost V 1 base and J 3 bases, with 11 bases left between them. The CDR3 is 16 amino acids. This chain's CDR3 is CASSLYRLYYNSPLHF. In DNA, the CDR3 is TGTGCCAGCAGCTTGTACAGGCTGTACTATAATTCACCCCTCCACTTT.